The source of this TCR beta chain is a study of blood T cell repertoires in COVID-19. About the research overall: Specimens from acute and convalescent COVID-19 originated in the United States, Italy and Spain.

The assay was immunoSEQ multiplex PCR, and TCRdb's table has in-frame clones only and misses some. The table includes approximately 280,000 clones, about 89% detected once. V lost 6 bases and J lost 5, with 5 bases in between. CDR1 and CDR2 from the germline V gene are DFQATT and SNEGSKA (reference sequence). This CDR3 is built from 10 residues. This clonotype was obtained from a man in his forties with acute or convalescent COVID-19. This rearrangement joins TRBV20-1 to TRBJ2-1, with TRBD1 as a possible D gene (5 bases). Sequenced material: peripheral blood. CDR3 in DNA: TGCAGTGCCAGGGACAATGAGCAGTTCTTC. Amino acid sequence: CSARDNEQFF.